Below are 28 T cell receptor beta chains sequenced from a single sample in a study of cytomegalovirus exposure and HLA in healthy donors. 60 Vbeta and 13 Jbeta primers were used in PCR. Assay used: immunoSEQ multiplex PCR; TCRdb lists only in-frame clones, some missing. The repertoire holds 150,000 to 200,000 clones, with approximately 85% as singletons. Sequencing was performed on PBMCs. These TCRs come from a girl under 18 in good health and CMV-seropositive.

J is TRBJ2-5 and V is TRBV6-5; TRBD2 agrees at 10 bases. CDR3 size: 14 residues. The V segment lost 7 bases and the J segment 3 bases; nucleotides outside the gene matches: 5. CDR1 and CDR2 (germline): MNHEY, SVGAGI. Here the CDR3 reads CASTSGGAEETQYF. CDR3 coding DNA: TGTGCCAGCACAAGCGGGGGGGCAGAAGAGACCCAGTACTTC.

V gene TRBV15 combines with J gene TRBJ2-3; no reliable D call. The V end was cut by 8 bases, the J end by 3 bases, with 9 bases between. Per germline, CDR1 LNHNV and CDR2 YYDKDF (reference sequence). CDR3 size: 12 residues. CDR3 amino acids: CATRASTDTQYF. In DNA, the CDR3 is TGTGCCACCCGCGCGTCGACAGATACGCAGTATTTT.

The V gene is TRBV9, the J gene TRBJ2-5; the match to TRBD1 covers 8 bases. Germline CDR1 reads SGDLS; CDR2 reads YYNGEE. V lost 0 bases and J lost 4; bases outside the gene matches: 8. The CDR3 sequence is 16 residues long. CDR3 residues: CASSVEGTGVRETQYF. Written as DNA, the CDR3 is TGTGCCAGCAGCGTAGAAGGGACAGGAGTCCGAGAGACCCAGTACTTC.

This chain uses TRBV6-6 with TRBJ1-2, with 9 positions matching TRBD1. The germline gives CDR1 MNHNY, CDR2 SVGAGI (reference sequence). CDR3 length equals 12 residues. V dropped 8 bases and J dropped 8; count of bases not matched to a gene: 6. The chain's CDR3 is CASSTGGSGYTF. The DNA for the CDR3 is TGTGCCAGCTCGACAGGGGGAAGCGGCTACACCTTC.

The DNA for the CDR3 is TGTGCCAGTAGTCGGTGGGCTAGCGGGGGGGACTACAATGAGCAGTTCTTC. As protein: CASSRWASGGDYNEQFF. The chain recombines TRBV19 with TRBJ2-1; TRBD2 agrees at 12 bases. V dropped 5 bases and J dropped 3; count of bases not matched to a gene: 8. This CDR3 is 17 amino acids long. The V gene's germline CDR1 is LNHDA and CDR2 SQIVND (reference sequence).

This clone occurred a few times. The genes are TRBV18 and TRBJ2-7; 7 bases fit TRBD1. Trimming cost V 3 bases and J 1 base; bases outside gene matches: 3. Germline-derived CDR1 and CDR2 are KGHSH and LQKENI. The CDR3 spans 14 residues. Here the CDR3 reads CASSPYRGSYEQYF. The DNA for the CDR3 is TGTGCCAGCTCACCCTACAGGGGATCCTACGAGCAGTACTTC.

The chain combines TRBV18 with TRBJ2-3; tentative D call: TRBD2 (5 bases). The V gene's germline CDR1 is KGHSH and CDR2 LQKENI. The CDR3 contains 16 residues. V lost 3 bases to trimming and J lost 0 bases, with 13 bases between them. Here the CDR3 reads CASSPEEWRSTDTQYF. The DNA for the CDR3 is TGTGCCAGCTCACCCGAGGAGTGGAGGAGCACAGATACGCAGTATTTT.

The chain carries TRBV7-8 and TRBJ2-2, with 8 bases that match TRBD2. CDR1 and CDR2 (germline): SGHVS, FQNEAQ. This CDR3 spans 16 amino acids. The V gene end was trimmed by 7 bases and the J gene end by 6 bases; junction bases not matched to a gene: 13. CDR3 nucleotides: TGTGCCAGCAACCCCCAGCGGGGGAGTGTAGCCGGGGAGCTGTTTTTT. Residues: CASNPQRGSVAGELFF.

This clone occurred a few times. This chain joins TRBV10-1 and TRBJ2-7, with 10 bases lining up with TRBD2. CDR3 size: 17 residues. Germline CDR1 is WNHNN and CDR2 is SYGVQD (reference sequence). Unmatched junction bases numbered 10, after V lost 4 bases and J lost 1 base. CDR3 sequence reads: CASSADTPSGGSYEQYF. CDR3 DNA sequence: TGCGCCAGCAGTGCCGACACGCCTAGCGGGGGTTCCTACGAGCAGTACTTC.

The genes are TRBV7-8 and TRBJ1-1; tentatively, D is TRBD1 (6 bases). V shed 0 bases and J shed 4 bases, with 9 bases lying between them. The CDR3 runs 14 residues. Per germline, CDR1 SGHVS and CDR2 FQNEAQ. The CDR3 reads CASSLAGASTEAFF. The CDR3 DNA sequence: TGTGCCAGCAGCTTAGCGGGGGCGAGCACTGAAGCTTTCTTT.

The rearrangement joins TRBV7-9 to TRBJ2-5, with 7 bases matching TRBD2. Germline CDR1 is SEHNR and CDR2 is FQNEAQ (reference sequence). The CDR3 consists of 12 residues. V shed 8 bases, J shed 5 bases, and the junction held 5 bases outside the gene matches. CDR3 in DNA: TGTGCCAGCGGCCGGGGGGAGGAGACCCAGTACTTC. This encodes CASGRGEETQYF.

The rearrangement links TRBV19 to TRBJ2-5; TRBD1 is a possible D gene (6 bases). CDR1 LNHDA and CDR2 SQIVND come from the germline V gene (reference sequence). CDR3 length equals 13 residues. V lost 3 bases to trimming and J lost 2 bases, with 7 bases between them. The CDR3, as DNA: TGTGCCAGTAGTATTGGACAGCAAGAGACCCAGTACTTC. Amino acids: CASSIGQQETQYF.

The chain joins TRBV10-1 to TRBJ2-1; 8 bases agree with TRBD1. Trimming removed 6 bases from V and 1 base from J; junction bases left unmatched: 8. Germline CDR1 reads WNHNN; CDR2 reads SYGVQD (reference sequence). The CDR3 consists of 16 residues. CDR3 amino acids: CASSSQRQGSYNEQFF. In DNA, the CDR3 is TGCGCCAGCAGCAGCCAAAGACAGGGGTCCTACAATGAGCAGTTCTTC.

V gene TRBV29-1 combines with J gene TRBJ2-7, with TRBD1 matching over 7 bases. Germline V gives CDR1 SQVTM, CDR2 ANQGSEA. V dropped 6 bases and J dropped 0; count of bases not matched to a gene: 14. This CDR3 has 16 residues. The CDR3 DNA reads TGCAGCGTGACGAATCTCCCGGGACAGAGCTCCTACGAGCAGTACTTC. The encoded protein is CSVTNLPGQSSYEQYF.

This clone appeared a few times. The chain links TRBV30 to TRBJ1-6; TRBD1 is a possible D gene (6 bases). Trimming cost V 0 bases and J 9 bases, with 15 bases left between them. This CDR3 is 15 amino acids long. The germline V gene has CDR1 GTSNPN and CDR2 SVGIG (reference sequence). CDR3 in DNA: TGTGCCTGGAGTGTACAGGGCCCGCCCGGTTCACCCCTCCACTTT. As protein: CAWSVQGPPGSPLHF. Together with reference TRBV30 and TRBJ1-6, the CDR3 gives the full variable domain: SQTIHQWPATLVQPVGSPLSLECTVEGTSNPNLYWYRQAAGRGLQLLFYSVGIGQISSEVPQNLSASRPQDRQFILSSKKLLLSDSGFYLCAWSVQGPPGSPLHFGNGTRLTVT.

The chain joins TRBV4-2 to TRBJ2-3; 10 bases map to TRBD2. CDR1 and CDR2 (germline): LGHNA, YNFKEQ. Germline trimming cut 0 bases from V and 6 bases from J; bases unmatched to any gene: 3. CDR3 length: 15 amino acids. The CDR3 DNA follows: TGTGCCAGCAGCCAAGATCCGACTAGCGGGGATACGCAGTATTTT. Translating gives CASSQDPTSGDTQYF.

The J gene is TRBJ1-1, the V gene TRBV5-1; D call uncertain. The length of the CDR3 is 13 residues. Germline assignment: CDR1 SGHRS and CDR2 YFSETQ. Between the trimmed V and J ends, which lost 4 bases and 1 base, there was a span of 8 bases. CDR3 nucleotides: TGCGCCAGCAGCCCGGACTGGAACACTGAAGCTTTCTTT. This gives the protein CASSPDWNTEAFF.

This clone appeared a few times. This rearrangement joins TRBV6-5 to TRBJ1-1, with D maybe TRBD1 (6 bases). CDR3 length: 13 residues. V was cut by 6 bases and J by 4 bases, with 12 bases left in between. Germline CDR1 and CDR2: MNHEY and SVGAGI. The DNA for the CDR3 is TGTGCCAGCAGCCGCGGACAGTCCACTGAAGCTTTCTTT. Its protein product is CASSRGQSTEAFF.

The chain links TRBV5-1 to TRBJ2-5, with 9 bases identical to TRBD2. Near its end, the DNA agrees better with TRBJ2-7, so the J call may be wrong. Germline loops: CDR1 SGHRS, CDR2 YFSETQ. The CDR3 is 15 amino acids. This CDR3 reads CASSSVAGGPREQYF. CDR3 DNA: TGCGCCAGCAGCTCCGTGGCGGGGGGGCCTCGCGAGCAGTACTTC.

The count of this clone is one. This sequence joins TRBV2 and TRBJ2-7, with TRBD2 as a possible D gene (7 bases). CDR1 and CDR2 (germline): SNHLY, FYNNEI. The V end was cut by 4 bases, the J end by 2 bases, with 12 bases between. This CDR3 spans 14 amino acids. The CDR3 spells CASSVGGATYEQYF. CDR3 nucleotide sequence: TGTGCCAGCAGTGTAGGGGGGGCCACCTACGAGCAGTACTTC.

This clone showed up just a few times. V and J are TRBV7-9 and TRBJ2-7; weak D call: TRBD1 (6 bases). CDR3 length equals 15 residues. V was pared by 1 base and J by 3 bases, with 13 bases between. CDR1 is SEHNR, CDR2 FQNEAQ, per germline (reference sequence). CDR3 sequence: CASSLEGQGHYEQYF. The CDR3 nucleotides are TGTGCCAGCAGCTTAGAAGGGCAGGGGCACTACGAGCAGTACTTC.

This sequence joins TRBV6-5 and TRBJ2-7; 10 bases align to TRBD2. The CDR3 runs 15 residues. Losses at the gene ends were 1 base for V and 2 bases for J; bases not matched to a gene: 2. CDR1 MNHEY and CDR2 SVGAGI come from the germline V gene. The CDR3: CASSYLAGGPYEQYF. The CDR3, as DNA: TGTGCCAGCAGTTACTTAGCGGGGGGACCCTACGAGCAGTACTTC.

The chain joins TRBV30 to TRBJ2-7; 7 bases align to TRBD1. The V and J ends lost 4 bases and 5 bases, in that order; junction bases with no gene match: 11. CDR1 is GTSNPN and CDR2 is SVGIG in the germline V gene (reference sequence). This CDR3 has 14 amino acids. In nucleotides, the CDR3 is TGTGCCTGGAAGGCCTTACAGGGGATCAACGAGCAGTACTTC. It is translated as CAWKALQGINEQYF.

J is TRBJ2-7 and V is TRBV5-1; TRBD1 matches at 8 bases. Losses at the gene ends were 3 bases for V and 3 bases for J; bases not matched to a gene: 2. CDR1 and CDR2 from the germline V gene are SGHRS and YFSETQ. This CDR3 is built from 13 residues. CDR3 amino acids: CASSYGTGYEQYF. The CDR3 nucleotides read TGCGCCAGCAGCTACGGGACAGGCTACGAGCAGTACTTC.

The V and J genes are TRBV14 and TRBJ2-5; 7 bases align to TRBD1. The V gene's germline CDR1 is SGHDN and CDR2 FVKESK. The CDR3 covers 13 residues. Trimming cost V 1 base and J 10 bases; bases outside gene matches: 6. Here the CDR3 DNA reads TGTGCCAGCAGCCAAGTTGCCAGGGGGTTCCAGTACTTC. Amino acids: CASSQVARGFQYF.

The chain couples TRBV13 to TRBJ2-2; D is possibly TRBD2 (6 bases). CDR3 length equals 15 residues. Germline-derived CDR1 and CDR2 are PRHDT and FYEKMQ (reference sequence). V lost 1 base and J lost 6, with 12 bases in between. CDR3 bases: TGTGCCAGCAGCTTAGTAGGGACTCTCGCCGGGGAGCTGTTTTTT. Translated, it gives CASSLVGTLAGELFF.

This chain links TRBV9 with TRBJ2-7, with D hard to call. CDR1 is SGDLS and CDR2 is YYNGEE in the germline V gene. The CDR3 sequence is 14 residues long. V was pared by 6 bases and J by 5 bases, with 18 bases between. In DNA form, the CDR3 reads TGTGCCAGCACCCCAAGTGAGTCCCGTGACGAGCAGTACTTC. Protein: CASTPSESRDEQYF.

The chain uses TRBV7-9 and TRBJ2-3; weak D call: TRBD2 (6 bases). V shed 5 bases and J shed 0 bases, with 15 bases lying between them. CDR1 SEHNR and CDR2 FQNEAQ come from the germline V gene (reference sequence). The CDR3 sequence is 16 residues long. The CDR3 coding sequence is TGTGCCAGCAGCCCGGGACTTTATTCTAGCACAGATACGCAGTATTTT. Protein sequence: CASSPGLYSSTDTQYF.